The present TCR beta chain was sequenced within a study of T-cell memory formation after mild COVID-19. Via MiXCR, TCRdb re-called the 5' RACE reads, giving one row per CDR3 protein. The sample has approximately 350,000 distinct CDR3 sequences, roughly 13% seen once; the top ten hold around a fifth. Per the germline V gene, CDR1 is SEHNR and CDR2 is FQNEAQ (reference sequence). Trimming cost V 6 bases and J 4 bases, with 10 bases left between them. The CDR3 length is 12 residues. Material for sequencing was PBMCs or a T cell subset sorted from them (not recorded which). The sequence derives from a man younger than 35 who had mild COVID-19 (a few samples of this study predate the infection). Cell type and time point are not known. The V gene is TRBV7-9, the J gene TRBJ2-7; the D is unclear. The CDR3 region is CASSPLRYEQYF. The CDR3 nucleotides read TGTGCCAGCAGTCCCCTCAGGTACGAGCAGTACTTC. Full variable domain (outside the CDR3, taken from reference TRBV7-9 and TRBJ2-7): DTGVSQNPRHKITKRGQNVTFRCDPISEHNRLYWYRQTLGQGPEFLTYFQNEAQLEKSRLLSDRFSAERPKGSFSTLEIQRTEQGDSAMYLCASSPLRYEQYFGPGTRLTVT.